This T cell receptor (beta chain) came from a study of blood T cell repertoires in COVID-19 (dated by TCRdb to about 2020). Regarding the complete study: Samples from collaborators originated in the United States, Italy and Spain and spanned both the acute and convalescent phases of COVID-19. A freely available public database, intended as a resource for researchers studying the immune response to SARS-CoV-2, is where the repertoires were released. Subjects who had been exposed to COVID-19, were actively infected with it, or had recovered from it provided the deeply sampled blood TCRbeta repertoires that made up the dataset. The samples were drawn from two sources: the first 160 participants of the ongoing ImmuneRACE study, and 1,000 to 1,500 subjects contributed by 6 global collaborators. The material from the prospective study consisted of cDNA or gDNA derived from T cells, B-cell-depleted T cells, or PBMCs. The sample metadata nearly always contained a de-identified subject ID, COVID-19 status, age in years and sex. Where available, HLA class I and class II types were taken from metadata supplied by the sample provider and were not determined by assay-based typing. Study-wide findings and limitations: How much clinical and demographic metadata was included differed by source and by participant, and the metadata was provided uncurated.

Participants in the prospective study were aged roughly 18 to 89 years, lived in more than 20 United States geographic areas, and enrolled through a virtual design. In the prospective study, participants were assigned to cohorts based on the clinical history participants reported in a screening survey and a study questionnaire. Recovered participants in ImmuneRACE Cohort 3 were defined by two consecutive negative NP/OP PCR tests, clearance by a healthcare professional, or resolution of symptoms. In the prospective study, whole blood, serum and a nasopharyngeal or oropharyngeal swab were collected from each participant by mobile phlebotomists. Participants in the prospective study had the option to provide additional blood draws and questionnaires over a roughly two-month period. Before DNA extraction, prospective study blood samples were shipped either frozen or at room temperature. For this clone: What this receptor recognizes is not known. Base quality data are lacking; no much larger clone is found one base away.

The CDR3, cysteine through phenylalanine, is 14 amino acids long. The kept DNA is CDR3 alone, 42 bases in frame from the first base. The CDR1 and CDR2 encoded by the germline V gene are SGHNT and YENEEA. V trim: 5 bases; J trim: 3 bases; unmatched bases: 5. TCRbeta CDR3 regions were amplified from genomic DNA by means of the immunoSEQ Assay, a bias-controlled multiplex PCR. As for the authors' bioinformatics: Within the assay, amplification of reference gene primers was used to estimate how many nucleated cells each sample contained. Sequence reads were collapsed and filtered to measure the absolute abundance of every unique TCRbeta CDR3 rearrangement. Productive Simpson clonality was computed per sample as the square root of Simpson's diversity index over productive rearrangements. Here the immuneACCESS table is served through TCRdb, limited to in-frame sequences with V and J called. Missing clones are a known gap in these copies; in checked studies unresolved V genes cover under half, and the rest lacks a known reason. That table gives V, J and clone size, and the DNA gave D and trimming. The sample table holds about 200,000 clones, of which approximately 86% were seen once. 2% to 2.5% of the sample is in the top ten clones.

Sequenced sample: PBMCs or T cells enriched from blood (not recorded which). The clonotype originates from a woman aged 30 to 39 who had recovered from COVID-19. This chain joins TRBV11-3 to TRBJ1-2; TRBD1 agrees with 8 junctional bases. The DNA reads as follows: TGTGCCAGCAGCGCAGCAGGGGGCTACTATGGCTACACCTTC. This is translated as CASSAAGGYYGYTF.